This TCR beta chain emerged from a study of blood T cells in healthy people across ages. Each sample had at least 7 million PBMCs isolated. Each sample provided at least 5 micrograms of extracted total RNA. General study points: Compared with aged donors, long-lived donors showed fewer expanded clones, suggesting selection.

For the second PCR, which ran for 7 to 11 cycles, a sample-barcoded 5' primer and a J-beta primer mix were used. Each CDR3 protein gets one entry after TCRdb re-called the 5' RACE reads with MiXCR. The sample lists about 1.1 million distinct CDR3 sequences, roughly two fifths occurring once. A note on this clonotype: Its antigen is as yet unknown.

Trimming removed 4 bases from V and 7 bases from J, with 14 bases in between. The CDR3 has 14 residues. Per germline, CDR1 LGHDT and CDR2 YNNKEL (reference sequence). Sequenced sample: blood. This TCR was recovered from a man aged 18 to 29 in good health. The chain links TRBV3-1 to TRBJ1-3; no firm D call. The DNA for the CDR3 is TGTGCCAGCAGCCTCCGGGAAGGTGGGAACACCATATATTTT. As protein: CASSLREGGNTIYF.